Below, 17 T cell receptor beta chains from the same sample are listed, as sequenced in a study of shared clonotypes between healthy human individuals. This table comes from immunoSEQ multiplex PCR, and its TCRdb copy is limited to in-frame clones, with some not included. The sample contains over a million clones, around 74% of which appear only once. The sequenced material came from memory CD4+ T cells sorted from blood. Noted subset: CD45RA-negative fraction. Receptors originate from a man aged 18 to 29 in good health.

J is TRBJ1-6 and V is TRBV5-4; TRBD1 might be the D (5 bases). This CDR3 contains 14 residues. V gave up 1 base and J gave up 9 bases, with 11 bases separating them. Germline loops: CDR1 SGHNT, CDR2 YYREEE (reference sequence). CDR3 DNA: TGTGCCAGCAGCTTGTATGGGGGAGGTTCACCCCTCCACTTT. Its protein product is CASSLYGGGSPLHF.

This chain joins TRBV5-1 and TRBJ2-3, with 13 bases fitting TRBD2. V was pared by 4 bases and J by 6 bases, with 5 bases of the junction left unmatched. This CDR3 has 15 residues. The germline V gene has CDR1 SGHRS and CDR2 YFSETQ. The CDR3 coding sequence is TGCGCCAGCAGCGCGGGACTAGCGGGGAGGGATACGCAGTATTTT. Amino acid sequence: CASSAGLAGRDTQYF.

This chain joins TRBV4-3 and TRBJ2-7, with 9 positions matching TRBD1. The CDR3 totals 18 residues. CDR1 is LGHNA, CDR2 YSLEER, per germline. The V and J ends lost 0 bases and 5 bases, in that order; junction bases with no gene match: 14. In nucleotides, the CDR3 is TGCGCCAGCAGCCAAGACCCGCCGGTATGGGACAGGGTACACGAGCAGTACTTC. The encoded protein is CASSQDPPVWDRVHEQYF.

The chain couples TRBV9 to TRBJ2-3; D possibly matches TRBD1 or TRBD2 (6 bases each). In germline, CDR1 is SGDLS, CDR2 YYNGEE. V gave up 0 bases and J gave up 4 bases, with 12 bases separating them. The CDR3 is 15 residues long. This CDR3 reads CASSVEGGRADTQYF. The CDR3 region has the DNA TGTGCCAGCAGCGTAGAGGGGGGCCGGGCAGATACGCAGTATTTT.

The chain employs TRBV5-1 and TRBJ2-3, with D tentatively TRBD1 (6 bases). V lost 2 bases to trimming and J lost 3 bases, with 13 bases between them. The CDR3 is 15 residues long. Looked up from germline, CDR1 is SGHRS and CDR2 is YFSETQ. In DNA, the CDR3 is TGCGCCAGCAGCTTACAGGGAAAGGGGACAGATACGCAGTATTTT. This encodes CASSLQGKGTDTQYF. Drawing the rest from reference TRBV5-1 and TRBJ2-3, the complete variable domain is KAGVTQTPRYLIKTRGQQVTLSCSPISGHRSVSWYQQTPGQGLQFLFEYFSETQRNKGNFPGRFSGRQFSNSRSEMNVSTLELGDSALYLCASSLQGKGTDTQYFGPGTRLTVL.

This clone was recorded a few times. V usage is TRBV6-1 and J usage is TRBJ2-3, with 11 positions matching TRBD1. The J segment lost 3 bases and the V segment lost 4 bases, leaving 6 bases of the junction unmatched. The CDR3 runs 16 residues. The germline V gene encodes CDR1 MNHNS and CDR2 SASEGT. The CDR3 nucleotides read TGTGCCAGCAGTGCTGGGACAGGGGGGAGAACAGATACGCAGTATTTT. It encodes CASSAGTGGRTDTQYF.

The chain employs TRBV18 and TRBJ2-2; perhaps TRBD2 as D (5 bases). Trimming cost V 1 base and J 2 bases, with 11 bases left between them. The CDR3 has 16 amino acids. Germline lookup yields CDR1 KGHSH and CDR2 LQKENI. CDR3 DNA: TGTGCCAGCTCACCACAATCGGGGATTAACACCGGGGAGCTGTTTTTT. Translating gives CASSPQSGINTGELFF.

The chain joins TRBV4-2 to TRBJ2-5, with D tentatively TRBD1 or TRBD2 (5 bases each). The CDR3 totals 17 residues. From germline, CDR1 is LGHNA and CDR2 YNFKEQ. The germline V and J ends were trimmed by 1 base and 2 bases, with 17 bases remaining between them. The CDR3 spells CASSQAKGTLEQETQYF. CDR3 nucleotides: TGTGCCAGCAGCCAAGCGAAGGGGACGTTGGAACAAGAGACCCAGTACTTC.

The rearrangement links TRBV9 to TRBJ1-2, with 7 bases fitting TRBD1. Looked up from germline, CDR1 is SGDLS and CDR2 is YYNGEE. J lost 5 bases, V lost 4 bases, and 5 bases had no gene match. CDR3 length equals 13 residues. The CDR3 sequence is CASSSQTGYGYTF. The CDR3 region has the DNA TGTGCCAGCAGCAGCCAGACAGGGTATGGCTACACCTTC. Full variable domain (missing parts from reference TRBV9 and TRBJ1-2): DSGVTQTPKHLITATGQRVTLRCSPRSGDLSVYWYQQSLDQGLQFLIQYYNGEERAKGNILERFSAQQFPDLHSELNLSSLELGDSALYFCASSSQTGYGYTFGSGTRLTVV.

The table lists this clone with a count of one. The chain joins TRBV6-5 to TRBJ2-3, with 8 bases matching TRBD2. This CDR3 is 15 amino acids long. Germline V lookup: CDR1 MNHEY, CDR2 SVGAGI. Trimming at V came to 5 bases and at J to 5 bases, leaving 9 bases not matched to a gene. DNA of the CDR3: TGTGCCAGCAGTACCCCGGGACTAGAAATAGATACGCAGTATTTT. Encoded protein: CASSTPGLEIDTQYF.

The chain is built from TRBV14 and TRBJ2-7; 8 nucleotides match TRBD1. The CDR3 spans 15 residues. Germline V gene sequence: CDR1 SGHDN, CDR2 FVKESK. Unmatched junction bases numbered 10, after V lost 4 bases and J lost 5 bases. The CDR3, as DNA: TGTGCCAGCAGCCCCGGACAGGGCAGGGGCCACGAGCAGTACTTC. Translation gives CASSPGQGRGHEQYF.

The chain employs TRBV6-6 and TRBJ2-7; D remains unclear. The length of the CDR3 is 14 residues. V lost 2 bases, J lost 4 bases, and 12 bases lay in between. Germline CDR1 reads MNHNY; CDR2 reads SVGAGI (reference sequence). CDR3 in amino acids: CASSYRSGYYEQYF. In DNA form, the CDR3 reads TGTGCCAGCAGTTACCGGTCCGGGTATTACGAGCAGTACTTC.

The chain employs TRBV28 and TRBJ1-5; 7 nucleotides match TRBD1. The germline gives CDR1 MDHEN, CDR2 SYDVKM. The CDR3 covers 16 residues. V was pared by 4 bases and J by 4 bases, with 10 bases of the junction left unmatched. CDR3 amino acids: CASSSVRGRGNQPQHF. CDR3 sequence (DNA): TGTGCCAGCAGTTCCGTCAGGGGGAGAGGAAATCAGCCCCAGCATTTT. The full variable domain, completed using reference TRBV28 and TRBJ1-5, is DVKVTQSSRYLVKRTGEKVFLECVQDMDHENMFWYRQDPGLGLRLIYFSYDVKMKEKGDIPEGYSVSREKKERFSLILESASTNQTSMYLCASSSVRGRGNQPQHFGDGTRLSIL.

The genes are TRBV10-3 and TRBJ2-7, with D possibly called TRBD1 or TRBD2 (5 bases each). The CDR3 extends over 15 amino acids. Germline values: CDR1 ENHRY, CDR2 SYGVKD. Between the trimmed V and J ends, which lost 7 bases and 3 bases, there was a span of 19 bases. Here the CDR3 DNA reads TGTGCCATCATGGGTGGGTCGGGGCTCGGCTACGAGCAGTACTTC. Translated, it gives CAIMGGSGLGYEQYF.

This chain connects TRBV29-1 to TRBJ2-7, with 7 bases fitting TRBD2. After removal of 8 bases from V and 3 bases from J, the junction contained 19 bases not matched to a gene. Germline lookup yields CDR1 SQVTM and CDR2 ANQGSEA. CDR3 length: 16 amino acids. In nucleotides, the CDR3 is TGCAGCCCCGGACTCTCACGGGGGGATTGTGTCTACGAGCAGTACTTC. This translates into CSPGLSRGDCVYEQYF.

The chain is built from TRBV4-1 and TRBJ2-1; D is ambiguous. Germline V gene lookup returns CDR1 MGHRA and CDR2 YSYEKL. With 0 bases removed from V and 15 bases from J, the gap between germline ends came to 15 bases. The CDR3 extends over 13 amino acids. The CDR3 sequence: CASSQDSYRDPFF. In DNA, the CDR3 is TGCGCCAGCAGCCAAGATTCTTATCGCGATCCGTTCTTC.

The chain uses TRBV5-5 and TRBJ2-1, with a possible D match to TRBD2 (6 bases). Germline values: CDR1 SGHKS, CDR2 YYEKEE (reference sequence). With 5 bases removed from V and 3 bases from J, the gap between germline ends came to 9 bases. CDR3 length: 13 amino acids. The CDR3 bases are TGTGCCAGCAGGCCGGAGGGCTACAATGAGCAGTTCTTC. Its translation: CASRPEGYNEQFF.